The 2 T cell receptor beta chains below come from one sample, sequenced in a study of blood T cell repertoires in COVID-19. TCRdb's copy holds only in-frame clones and misses some; the assay was immunoSEQ multiplex PCR. The sample lists 250,000 or so clones; around nine tenths were seen once. Sequenced input: peripheral blood. These receptors were collected from an elderly man with acute or convalescent COVID-19.

The CDR3 sequence is CASSQGSVTEAFF. In DNA form, the CDR3 reads TGTGCCAGCAGCCAAGGGTCGGTAACTGAAGCTTTCTTT. V usage is TRBV4-2 and J usage is TRBJ1-1; D gene ambiguous. V shed 1 base and J shed 5 bases, with 8 bases lying between them. The CDR3 has 13 amino acids. Germline CDR1 is LGHNA and CDR2 is YNFKEQ.

The rearrangement uses TRBV7-9 and TRBJ1-2, with D maybe TRBD1 (6 bases). Deletions cut 3 bases from V and 5 bases from J, with 22 bases between. Germline CDR1 reads SEHNR; CDR2 reads FQNEAQ (reference sequence). The CDR3 totals 17 residues. The CDR3, as DNA: TGTGCCAGCAGCTTCTCCGGGACAACGGGCGATATATATGGCTACACCTTC. This gives the protein CASSFSGTTGDIYGYTF. The whole variable domain, filled in from reference TRBV7-9 and TRBJ1-2, reads DTGVSQNPRHKITKRGQNVTFRCDPISEHNRLYWYRQTLGQGPEFLTYFQNEAQLEKSRLLSDRFSAERPKGSFSTLEIQRTEQGDSAMYLCASSFSGTTGDIYGYTFGSGTRLTVV.